Below, 9 T cell receptor beta chains from the same sample are listed, as sequenced in a study of OX40 agonist ivuxolimab in advanced cancers. Only in-frame clones appear in the TCRdb table, and some are missing; sequencing was by immunoSEQ multiplex PCR. Of 6,000 to 6,500 clones in the sample, 70% were seen once. This material consisted of CD4+ or CD8+ T cells sorted from blood, taken in a trial of the OX40 agonist ivuxolimab. These receptors all come from an adult with an advanced solid tumor such as melanoma, head and neck, liver or kidney cancer.

V gene TRBV7-6 combines with J gene TRBJ1-3; perhaps TRBD1 as D (6 bases). CDR3 length: 18 residues. Germline V gene data show CDR1 as SGHVS and CDR2 as FNYEAQ. The V end was cut by 5 bases, the J end by 0 bases, with 20 bases between. CDR3 nucleotide sequence: TGTGCCAGCAGCCTCTCATCAGGGGCCCCGAGCTCTGGAAACACCATATATTTT. Protein: CASSLSSGAPSSGNTIYF.

This chain uses TRBV2 with TRBJ2-7; 12 bases line up with TRBD2. The CDR3 spans 16 residues. The germline V gene has CDR1 SNHLY and CDR2 FYNNEI. With 6 bases clipped from V and 1 base from J, the junction kept 7 bases outside the gene matches. CDR3 nucleotides: TGTGCCAGCAGCGACCCTGGGACTAGCGGGTCCTACGAGCAGTACTTC. Protein sequence: CASSDPGTSGSYEQYF. Supplemented by reference TRBV2 and TRBJ2-7, the full variable domain reads EPEVTQTPSHQVTQMGQEVILRCVPISNHLYFYWYRQILGQKVEFLVSFYNNEISEKSEIFDDQFSVERPDGSNFTLKIRSTKLEDSAMYFCASSDPGTSGSYEQYFGPGTRLTVT.

By share of the sample, this clone is medium-sized (0.01 to 0.1%). This chain links TRBV7-9 with TRBJ2-2; TRBD1 matches 7 bases. The CDR3 totals 14 residues. V lost 4 bases and J lost 4; bases outside the gene matches: 3. CDR1 SEHNR and CDR2 FQNEAQ come from the germline V gene (reference sequence). DNA of the CDR3: TGTGCCAGCAGCTGGACAGGAGGCACCGGGGAGCTGTTTTTT. Encoded protein: CASSWTGGTGELFF.

This clone was picked up a small number of times. This sequence joins TRBV19 and TRBJ2-7, with 8 bases matching TRBD1. The CDR3 consists of 14 residues. Per the germline V gene, CDR1 is LNHDA and CDR2 is SQIVND (reference sequence). Unmatched junction bases numbered 9, after V lost 6 bases and J lost 5 bases. CDR3 in DNA: TGTGCCAGTAGCGATCCGACAGGGGACCACGAGCAGTACTTC. It is translated as CASSDPTGDHEQYF.

Only a few counts were recorded for this clone. This chain joins TRBV5-6 and TRBJ2-7; D unclear. Germline V gene sequence: CDR1 SGHDT, CDR2 YYEEEE. Trimming removed 0 bases from V and 1 base from J, with 5 bases in between. The CDR3 is 13 amino acids. CDR3 region: CASSLEGSYEQYF. The CDR3, as DNA: TGTGCCAGCAGCTTGGAAGGGTCCTACGAGCAGTACTTC.

This chain connects TRBV7-9 to TRBJ1-5; a possible D gene is TRBD1 (5 bases). This CDR3 region has 11 residues. Per germline, CDR1 SEHNR and CDR2 FQNEAQ (reference sequence). Trimming took off 3 bases at V and 11 bases at J, with 8 bases between the two ends. CDR3 residues: CASSLGETQHF. DNA of the CDR3: TGTGCCAGCAGCTTGGGGGAGACCCAGCATTTT.

The rearrangement links TRBV27 to TRBJ2-3, with 13 bases that match TRBD2. CDR1 and CDR2 (germline): MNHEY, SMNVEV (reference sequence). The CDR3 is 16 amino acids. Losses at the gene ends were 7 bases for V and 5 bases for J; bases not matched to a gene: 9. The CDR3 nucleotides are TGTGCCAGCACCACGGGACTAGCGGGATTTTTAGATACGCAGTATTTT. Translation gives CASTTGLAGFLDTQYF.

This chain connects TRBV7-2 to TRBJ2-7; 11 bases map to TRBD2. The CDR3 is 15 residues long. Germline V gene data show CDR1 as SGHTA and CDR2 as FQGNSA. Trimming took 4 bases from V and 0 from J; bases not matched to a gene: 2. CDR3 protein: CASSYTSGGSYEQYF. DNA for the CDR3: TGTGCCAGCAGCTACACTAGCGGGGGCTCCTACGAGCAGTACTTC.

The chain uses TRBV19 and TRBJ2-1; D unresolved. Trimming cost V 1 base and J 6 bases, with 7 bases left between them. Germline CDR1 and CDR2: LNHDA and SQIVND (reference sequence). This CDR3 is built from 13 residues. CDR3 region: CASSIGFGNEQFF. As DNA, the CDR3 is TGTGCCAGTAGTATAGGTTTCGGCAATGAGCAGTTCTTC.